This T cell receptor beta chain is drawn from a study of T cell responses to AZD1222 COVID-19 vaccine. The table came from immunoSEQ multiplex PCR; TCRdb's copy has only in-frame clones and leaves some out. The table includes 120,000 to 150,000 clones, about 91% detected once. The sequencing used peripheral blood, collected on day 0 of AZD1222 vaccination. This sequence originates from an adult in good health.

The CDR3 DNA sequence: TGTGCCAGCAGCCCCGATAAGGCACCCCTCCACTTT. It yields the protein CASSPDKAPLHF. The rearrangement joins TRBV7-8 to TRBJ1-6; D is uncertain. The V and J ends lost 5 bases and 11 bases respectively, with 10 bases between them. The CDR3 consists of 12 residues. CDR1 is SGHVS, CDR2 FQNEAQ, per germline.